A single sample gave rise to the 29 T cell receptor beta chains below, sequenced in a study of CD8 T cells in Susac syndrome. RNA in amounts of about 0.5 to 1 ug was reverse transcribed with random hexamers. TCRdb fed the immunoSEQ multiplex PCR reads into MiXCR, producing one record per CDR3 protein. Altogether roughly 120,000 distinct CDR3 sequences are present, 95% to 98% being singletons, with the ten largest covering 0.075% to 0.1%. Sequencing was done on a sample of CD4+ T cells from PBMCs. The receptors stem from a human donor in good health.

The chain joins TRBV30 to TRBJ1-5, with no clear D. Germline CDR1 and CDR2: GTSNPN and SVGIG (reference sequence). The length of the CDR3 is 13 residues. V lost 4 bases and J lost 0, with 7 bases in between. CDR3 DNA sequence: TGTGCCTGGAACCGGGATAGCAATCAGCCCCAGCATTTT. Amino acids: CAWNRDSNQPQHF.

The rearrangement uses TRBV6-1 and TRBJ2-2; 10 bases fit TRBD2. The ends lost 7 bases at V and 2 bases at J; junction bases unmatched: 7. The V gene's germline CDR1 is MNHNS and CDR2 SASEGT. The CDR3 extends over 16 amino acids. CDR3 sequence reads: CASTRTSGANTGELFF. As DNA, the CDR3 is TGTGCCAGCACCCGAACTAGCGGGGCTAACACCGGGGAGCTGTTTTTT.

The rearrangement links TRBV12-3 or TRBV12-4 to TRBJ1-5; 8 nucleotides align to TRBD1. Germline trimming cut 6 bases from V and 2 bases from J; bases unmatched to any gene: 6. The CDR3 covers 15 residues. This CDR3 is CASRSGGWGNQPQHF. The DNA for the CDR3 is TGTGCCAGCAGGTCAGGGGGCTGGGGCAATCAGCCCCAGCATTTT.

A single count supports this clonotype. V usage is TRBV7-9 and J usage is TRBJ2-7; a weak D match, TRBD1 (8 bases). Trimming took off 3 bases at V and 6 bases at J, with 18 bases between the two ends. This CDR3 has 15 amino acids. CDR1 and CDR2 from the germline V gene are SEHNR and FQNEAQ (reference sequence). This chain's CDR3 is CASSFGQGGGSEQYF. The DNA of the CDR3 is TGTGCCAGCAGCTTCGGACAGGGAGGGGGTAGCGAGCAGTACTTC.

The J gene is TRBJ2-4, the V gene TRBV29-1; D unresolved. Trimming pared 0 bases from V and 0 bases from J, leaving 3 bases between. Germline-derived CDR1 and CDR2 are SQVTM and ANQGSEA. This CDR3 region has 13 residues. CDR3 DNA: TGCAGCGTTGAAGATTTAGCCAAAAACATTCAGTACTTC. Amino acids: CSVEDLAKNIQYF.

The chain recombines TRBV20-1 with TRBJ2-7; maybe TRBD1 (5 bases). The CDR3 contains 14 residues. Germline V gives CDR1 DFQATT, CDR2 SNEGSKA (reference sequence). Trimming cost V 1 base and J 0 bases, with 10 bases left between them. The DNA for the CDR3 is TGCAGTGCTAGAGGGCAGGGCAGCTCCTACGAGCAGTACTTC. Its translation: CSARGQGSSYEQYF.

This chain uses TRBV14 with TRBJ2-2; possible D gene TRBD1, 6 bases. This CDR3 is 15 amino acids long. The germline CDR1 and CDR2 sequences are SGHDN and FVKESK. Trimming removed 4 bases from V and 4 bases from J, with 13 bases in between. The CDR3 sequence: CASSPFRGITGELFF. The CDR3 DNA reads TGTGCCAGCAGCCCATTCAGGGGCATCACCGGGGAGCTGTTTTTT.

DNA for the CDR3: TGTGCCAGCAGCGGCTGGACAGGTATTAACACTGAAGCTTTCTTT. It specifies CASSGWTGINTEAFF. The chain combines TRBV7-9 with TRBJ1-1; 7 positions match TRBD1. The CDR3 is made up of 15 amino acids. Unmatched junction bases numbered 8, after V lost 5 bases and J lost 2 bases. CDR1 is SEHNR and CDR2 is FQNEAQ in the germline V gene (reference sequence).

The rearrangement links TRBV24-1 to TRBJ1-6, with D maybe TRBD1 (6 bases). The CDR3 has 16 residues. CDR1 and CDR2 from the germline V gene are KGHDR and SFDVKD. V shed 1 base and J shed 5 bases, with 11 bases lying between them. This CDR3 is CATSDFRTADNSPLHF. As DNA, the CDR3 is TGTGCCACCAGTGATTTCCGGACAGCGGATAATTCACCCCTCCACTTT.

The CDR3 nucleotides are TGCAGCACTGCTGTTTCAACTAATGAAAAACTGTTTTTT. Translation gives CSTAVSTNEKLFF. The chain employs TRBV29-1 and TRBJ1-4; D remains ambiguous. This CDR3 has 13 residues. Trimming stripped 8 bases from V and 0 bases from J, with 10 bases between. The germline V gene encodes CDR1 SQVTM and CDR2 ANQGSEA.

The chain employs TRBV27 and TRBJ2-7; TRBD2 agrees at 8 bases. The junction had 1 base not matched to a gene; V was cut back by 0 bases and J by 0 bases. Germline V lookup: CDR1 MNHEY, CDR2 SMNVEV (reference sequence). This CDR3 contains 15 residues. The CDR3 reads CASSLSGLDSYEQYF. CDR3 bases: TGTGCCAGCAGTTTATCGGGACTAGACTCCTACGAGCAGTACTTC.

The rearrangement uses TRBV2 and TRBJ2-5; weak D call: TRBD1 (6 bases). CDR1 and CDR2 from the germline V gene are SNHLY and FYNNEI. The V end lost 9 bases, the J end lost 5 bases, and 13 bases lay between the germline ends. CDR3 length equals 12 residues. The CDR3 reads CASRGGGETQYF. The CDR3 DNA sequence: TGTGCCAGTAGAGGGGGTGGCGAGACCCAGTACTTC.

V usage is TRBV28 and J usage is TRBJ2-7; D not certain. Deletions cut 1 base from V and 6 bases from J, with 7 bases between. The CDR3 totals 12 residues. Germline loops: CDR1 MDHEN, CDR2 SYDVKM. The CDR3 DNA reads TGTGCCAGCAGTTTATTCTCGCTCGAGCAGTACTTC. Its protein product is CASSLFSLEQYF.

The chain recombines TRBV9 with TRBJ2-2, with TRBD2 identical over 10 bases. J gave up 5 bases and V 3 bases, and 7 bases lay outside the gene matches. Germline loops: CDR1 SGDLS, CDR2 YYNGEE. The CDR3 sequence is 16 residues long. DNA of the CDR3: TGTGCCAGCAGCGCCCAAAGGACTAGCGGAACCGGGGAGCTGTTTTTT. Translation gives CASSAQRTSGTGELFF.

The chain links TRBV2 to TRBJ1-2; D unresolved. V dropped 3 bases and J dropped 6 bases, with 14 bases sitting between them. The CDR3 spans 14 residues. Per the germline V gene, CDR1 is SNHLY and CDR2 is FYNNEI. Written as DNA, the CDR3 is TGTGCCAGCAGTGATCGCCGGGGAACCCATGGCTACACCTTC. It codes for CASSDRRGTHGYTF.

The chain combines TRBV29-1 with TRBJ1-4; no definite D call. Trimming took 6 bases from V and 3 from J, leaving 8 bases between them. The germline CDR1 and CDR2 sequences are SQVTM and ANQGSEA. The CDR3 runs 12 residues. The CDR3 is CSVGDPNEKLFF. The CDR3 DNA follows: TGCAGCGTCGGTGACCCTAATGAAAAACTGTTTTTT.

This sequence joins TRBV4-3 and TRBJ2-1, with 12 bases fitting TRBD2. The J segment lost 8 bases and the V segment lost 1 base, leaving 9 bases of the junction unmatched. The CDR3 has 17 amino acids. CDR1 and CDR2 (germline): LGHNA, YSLEER. CDR3 protein: CASSQGVLAGGPDEQFF. In DNA, the CDR3 is TGCGCCAGCAGCCAAGGGGTTCTAGCGGGAGGGCCCGATGAGCAGTTCTTC.

This chain uses TRBV10-3 with TRBJ2-3; 8 bases fit TRBD2. The germline CDR1 and CDR2 sequences are ENHRY and SYGVKD. CDR3 size: 18 residues. V was pared by 3 bases and J by 2 bases, with 13 bases of the junction left unmatched. As DNA, the CDR3 is TGTGCCATCAGTGACTCGAAGAGGCTGCGGGGGGACACAGATACGCAGTATTTT. This sequence encodes CAISDSKRLRGDTDTQYF.

This chain connects TRBV4-1 to TRBJ2-7, with D possibly being TRBD2 (6 bases). V lost 3 bases and J 0 bases, leaving 12 bases between the germline ends. CDR1 and CDR2 (germline): MGHRA, YSYEKL. The CDR3 spans 15 residues. The CDR3 region has the DNA TGCGCCAGCAGCCATGGTGTCGGGAGCTCCTACGAGCAGTACTTC. Translating it yields CASSHGVGSSYEQYF.

V gene TRBV5-1 combines with J gene TRBJ2-7, with D perhaps given as TRBD1 or TRBD2 (5 bases each). The CDR3 has 17 amino acids. Germline V gives CDR1 SGHRS, CDR2 YFSETQ. The V gene lost 4 bases and the J gene lost 2 bases, with 22 bases spanning the gap. The CDR3 nucleotides read TGCGCCAGCAGCCCCGCGGGTTCGGGCAACAGGCCCTACGAGCAGTACTTC. Translated: CASSPAGSGNRPYEQYF.

The V gene is TRBV24-1, the J gene TRBJ2-2; D is undetermined. Germline V gives CDR1 KGHDR, CDR2 SFDVKD. The CDR3 runs 12 residues. V was cut by 8 bases and J by 3 bases, with 6 bases left in between. This CDR3 reads CATTSYTGELFF. CDR3 in DNA: TGTGCCACCACTTCTTACACCGGGGAGCTGTTTTTT.

In its sample, this clonotype was seen once. The V call is TRBV3-1, the J call TRBJ1-1; no clear D gene. Deletions cut 0 bases from V and 0 bases from J, with 8 bases between. Germline-derived CDR1 and CDR2 are LGHDT and YNNKEL (reference sequence). This CDR3 region has 15 residues. The CDR3 DNA sequence: TGTGCCAGCAGCCAAGATCCGGGAGTGAACACTGAAGCTTTCTTT. It yields the protein CASSQDPGVNTEAFF.

The genes are TRBV19 and TRBJ2-7; D remains unclear. Trimming removed 5 bases from V and 4 bases from J, with 6 bases in between. The germline V gene encodes CDR1 LNHDA and CDR2 SQIVND (reference sequence). The CDR3 is made up of 11 amino acids. CDR3 loop: CASSSQYEQYF. The CDR3, as DNA: TGTGCCAGTAGTTCTCAATACGAGCAGTACTTC.

The gene calls are TRBV2 and TRBJ2-7; TRBD1 is a possible D gene (6 bases). V was shortened by 5 bases and J by 2 bases, with 16 bases between the two germline ends. There are 15 residues in the CDR3. The germline CDR1 and CDR2 sequences are SNHLY and FYNNEI. CDR3 protein: CASSFMDSPTYEQYF. The CDR3 nucleotides read TGTGCCAGCAGTTTCATGGACAGCCCTACCTACGAGCAGTACTTC.

With respect to this clonotype: One junction end disagrees with the germline gene, perhaps due to a read error. This chain joins TRBV7-9 and TRBJ2-7, with 8 bases identical to TRBD2. CDR3 length: 14 amino acids. The germline V gene has CDR1 SEHNR and CDR2 FQNEAQ (reference sequence). CDR3 protein: CASSVAGSSYEQYF. CDR3 bases: TGTGCCAGCAGCGTAGCGGGGAGCTCCTACGAGCAGTACTTC.

The chain links TRBV20-1 to TRBJ1-1; D is uncertain. The V gene's germline CDR1 is DFQATT and CDR2 SNEGSKA (reference sequence). The CDR3 spans 12 residues. The V end was cut by 7 bases, the J end by 3 bases, with 12 bases between. CDR3 coding DNA: TGCAGTGTACCGACCACGGACACTGAAGCTTTCTTT. Encoded protein: CSVPTTDTEAFF.

The chain carries TRBV5-1 and TRBJ2-7; TRBD1 might be the D (6 bases). Between the trimmed V and J ends, which lost 0 bases and 4 bases, there was a span of 14 bases. The CDR3 spans 15 residues. Germline CDR1 reads SGHRS; CDR2 reads YFSETQ. CDR3 loop: CASSLGSGTTYEQYF. CDR3 coding DNA: TGCGCCAGCAGCTTGGGATCAGGGACAACATACGAGCAGTACTTC.

The chain employs TRBV3-1 and TRBJ1-1; perhaps TRBD1 as D (6 bases). The CDR3 covers 18 residues. Germline V gene data show CDR1 as LGHDT and CDR2 as YNNKEL (reference sequence). V shed 0 bases and J shed 3 bases, with 20 bases lying between them. CDR3: CASSQDPFRGPFYTEAFF. CDR3 DNA: TGTGCCAGCAGCCAAGACCCTTTCCGGGGGCCCTTCTACACTGAAGCTTTCTTT.

This chain connects TRBV9 to TRBJ1-5, with D tentatively TRBD1 (6 bases). Trimming took 6 bases from V and 4 from J, leaving 14 bases between them. The CDR3 consists of 14 residues. From germline, CDR1 is SGDLS and CDR2 YYNGEE. The CDR3 DNA is TGTGCCAGCAATAGGGGGGAGCCAAATCAGCCCCAGCATTTT. Translation gives CASNRGEPNQPQHF.